The 12 T cell receptor beta chains below come from one sample, sequenced in a study of cytotoxic CD8 clonotypes in ibrutinib-treated CLL. Repertoires were generated with immunoSEQ multiplex PCR, while TCRdb's copy carries only in-frame clones and drops some. The sample records approximately 100,000 clones, about 78% being singletons. The sample was PBMCs, taken after 12 months of ibrutinib treatment. The receptors shown here come from a human donor with chronic lymphocytic leukemia.

The chain uses TRBV19 and TRBJ1-5; D possibly corresponds to TRBD1 (5 bases). CDR1 and CDR2 (germline): LNHDA, SQIVND (reference sequence). The length of the CDR3 is 15 residues. The V and J ends lost 6 bases and 6 bases respectively, with 18 bases between them. CDR3 residues: CASREIGAGPQPQHF. CDR3 nucleotides: TGTGCCAGTAGAGAAATCGGGGCGGGCCCTCAGCCCCAGCATTTT.

The gene calls are TRBV2 and TRBJ2-6; D remains unclear. The CDR3 totals 15 residues. The V gene lost 5 bases and the J gene lost 0 bases, with 8 bases spanning the gap. CDR1 is SNHLY and CDR2 is FYNNEI in the germline V gene. The chain's CDR3 is CASSQTRSGANVLTF. CDR3 sequence (DNA): TGTGCCAGCAGTCAGACCCGCTCTGGGGCCAACGTCCTGACTTTC.

The chain joins TRBV10-3 to TRBJ2-5, with a tentative D call TRBD2 (6 bases). V lost 2 bases and J 4 bases, leaving 11 bases between the germline ends. The germline V gene encodes CDR1 ENHRY and CDR2 SYGVKD. The CDR3 runs 14 residues. The CDR3, as DNA: TGTGCCATCAGTGAGCCCTCCGGGGGAGAGACCCAGTACTTC. Residues: CAISEPSGGETQYF.

The chain recombines TRBV2 with TRBJ2-7, with 8 bases aligning to TRBD1. J lost 0 bases, V lost 6 bases, and 7 bases had no gene match. Germline V lookup: CDR1 SNHLY, CDR2 FYNNEI. The CDR3 is 15 amino acids. The CDR3 DNA follows: TGTGCCAGCAGGGGACAGGTGACGAGCTCCTACGAGCAGTACTTC. Protein: CASRGQVTSSYEQYF.

The sample holds a few counts of this clone. V and J are TRBV29-1 and TRBJ2-1; D unresolved. The CDR3 sequence is 13 residues long. Germline lookup yields CDR1 SQVTM and CDR2 ANQGSEA. V lost 4 bases, J lost 10 bases, and 17 bases lay in between. The CDR3 protein is CSVGHSNIGEQFF. DNA for the CDR3: TGCAGCGTTGGTCACTCAAACATCGGGGAGCAGTTCTTC.

The J gene is TRBJ2-5, the V gene TRBV5-1; D is perhaps TRBD2 (6 bases). CDR1 is SGHRS and CDR2 is YFSETQ in the germline V gene. V was pared by 0 bases and J by 5 bases, with 17 bases between. The length of the CDR3 is 16 residues. The DNA of the CDR3 is TGCGCCAGCAGCTTGGCCGGCCTAGCGAAGGGGGAGACCCAGTACTTC. This gives the protein CASSLAGLAKGETQYF. Together with reference TRBV5-1 and TRBJ2-5, the CDR3 gives the full variable domain: KAGVTQTPRYLIKTRGQQVTLSCSPISGHRSVSWYQQTPGQGLQFLFEYFSETQRNKGNFPGRFSGRQFSNSRSEMNVSTLELGDSALYLCASSLAGLAKGETQYFGPGTRLLVL.

The chain carries TRBV5-1 and TRBJ2-1, with D tentatively TRBD1 (6 bases). Germline V gene data show CDR1 as SGHRS and CDR2 as YFSETQ. Between the trimmed V and J ends, which lost 4 bases and 1 base, there was a span of 9 bases. The CDR3 is 14 amino acids. The CDR3 loop is CASSRDRSYNEQFF. The CDR3 coding sequence is TGCGCCAGCAGCCGTGACAGGTCCTACAATGAGCAGTTCTTC. Complete variable domain (other parts from reference TRBV5-1 and TRBJ2-1): KAGVTQTPRYLIKTRGQQVTLSCSPISGHRSVSWYQQTPGQGLQFLFEYFSETQRNKGNFPGRFSGRQFSNSRSEMNVSTLELGDSALYLCASSRDRSYNEQFFGPGTRLTVL.

This chain connects TRBV6-1 to TRBJ2-3; tentative D call: TRBD1 (5 bases). V was pared by 10 bases and J by 6 bases, with 14 bases between. The CDR3 covers 12 residues. Germline CDR1 MNHNS, CDR2 SASEGT. CDR3 nucleotide sequence: TGTGCCACCAGGGAATTGGGGGATACGCAGTATTTT. It encodes CATRELGDTQYF.

This clone was detected once. V and J are TRBV6-6 and TRBJ1-5, with a tentative D call TRBD1 (5 bases). The V gene's germline CDR1 is MNHNY and CDR2 SVGAGI (reference sequence). Trimming took 0 bases from V and 8 from J, leaving 5 bases between them. The CDR3 spans 12 residues. In DNA, the CDR3 is TGTGCCAGCAGTTACTCGGGGGAGCCCCAGCATTTT. This sequence encodes CASSYSGEPQHF.

This clone was seen just once. The chain carries TRBV5-5 and TRBJ2-7; D gene uncertain. From germline, CDR1 is SGHKS and CDR2 YYEKEE (reference sequence). The CDR3 sequence is 17 residues long. V dropped 3 bases and J dropped 0 bases, with 19 bases sitting between them. CDR3 in DNA: TGTGCCAGCAGCTCCTCCTCGTTAGGCTTCAGCTCCTACGAGCAGTACTTC. It is translated as CASSSSSLGFSSYEQYF.

This clone appeared a few times. V and J are TRBV6-1 and TRBJ2-3, with TRBD2 matching 9 bases. From germline, CDR1 is MNHNS and CDR2 SASEGT. There are 17 residues in the CDR3. V was pared by 2 bases and J by 6 bases, with 12 bases of the junction left unmatched. The CDR3 is CASSESSSGVPGDTQYF. For the CDR3, the DNA is TGTGCCAGCAGTGAATCTTCTAGCGGGGTCCCCGGGGATACGCAGTATTTT.

The rearrangement joins TRBV30 to TRBJ1-5, with 7 positions matching TRBD1. The CDR3 loop spans 14 amino acids. Trimming at V came to 1 base and at J to 6 bases, leaving 6 bases not matched to a gene. Germline loops: CDR1 GTSNPN, CDR2 SVGIG (reference sequence). The CDR3 nucleotides are TGTGCCTGGAGTGAGGCGGGACAGAGTCAGCCCCAGCATTTT. It translates to CAWSEAGQSQPQHF. The variable domain in full, completed from reference TRBV30 and TRBJ1-5, reads SQTIHQWPATLVQPVGSPLSLECTVEGTSNPNLYWYRQAAGRGLQLLFYSVGIGQISSEVPQNLSASRPQDRQFILSSKKLLLSDSGFYLCAWSEAGQSQPQHFGDGTRLSIL.